This record looks at one T cell receptor (beta chain) sequence and its context. Antigen specificity is unknown. These data originate in a study of T cells in Graves' hyperthyroidism and ophthalmopathy. Notes on the study in general: Blood samples included most of the expanded thyroid clonotypes exceeding 0.001.

Absent ophthalmopathy progression within 18 months defined stable Graves' hyperthyroidism. Each patient was aged 18 to 65 and had newly diagnosed hyperthyroidism of under 2 months' duration. Researchers barred patients who had uncontrolled infection, other autoimmune disease, pregnancy or lactation. Germline V gives CDR1 DFQATT, CDR2 SNEGSKA (reference sequence). V was pared by 1 base and J by 1 base, with 1 base between. The CDR3 runs to 12 residues. Amplification yielded TCR beta CDR3 regions, with RNA transcripts as the source. The TCR CDR3 first-round RT-PCR relied on the HTBI primer set. From the multiplex PCR reads, TCRdb called clonotypes with MiXCR, one entry per CDR3 protein. The repertoire holds roughly 720,000 distinct CDR3 sequences, with around 15% as singletons.

The sequence was obtained from a man aged 45 to 65 with Graves' hyperthyroidism. Sequences were obtained from blood. The chain couples TRBV20-1 to TRBJ2-2, with unresolved D. CDR3: CSARVNTGELFF. Here the CDR3 DNA reads TGCAGTGCTAGAGTGAACACCGGGGAGCTGTTTTTT.